This TCR beta chain was recovered during a study of blood T cell repertoires in COVID-19. Overall study: Acute and convalescent COVID-19 specimens originated in the United States, Italy and Spain. The analysed material was cDNA or gDNA that came from T cells, B-cell-depleted T cells, or PBMCs.

This clone was recorded only once. Original data processing: Amplification from reference gene primers served as the basis for estimated nucleated cell counts. Method: immunoSEQ multiplex PCR; TCRdb's copy keeps in-frame clones and lacks some. Clone size and the V and J calls come from that table; the DNA yielded D and trimming. Counted here are 350,000 to 450,000 clones, around 89% occurring once; the ten biggest clones make up 1% to 1.5%. CDR3 size: 13 residues. Germline assignment: CDR1 GTSNPN and CDR2 SVGIG (reference sequence). V lost 1 base, J lost 8 bases, and 11 bases lay in between. This TCR was recovered from a man aged 40-49 years with acute or convalescent COVID-19. Source material: peripheral blood. The chain couples TRBV30 to TRBJ1-4, with a tentative D call TRBD1 (6 bases). The CDR3 nucleotides are TGTGCCTGGAGTGGTGGGGGCGCGGAAAAACTGTTTTTT. Amino acids: CAWSGGGAEKLFF.